Following are 13 T cell receptor beta chains from one sample sequenced in a study of CD8+ T cells in alopecia areata. Extracted RNA was reverse transcribed, and the resulting cDNA served as sequencing template. Here immunoSEQ multiplex PCR was the method, and the copy in TCRdb shows in-frame clones only, minus some. The sample lists around 34,000 clones, approximately 52% occurring once. Sequencing was carried out using NKG2D-high CD8+ T cells sorted from blood. Receptors were obtained from a human donor with alopecia areata.

CDR3 sequence (DNA): TGTGCCAGCGCCCCGGGACTAGGAACGTCATACGAGCAGTACTTC. Its translation is CASAPGLGTSYEQYF. The chain is built from TRBV19 and TRBJ2-5, with 8 bases that match TRBD2. The DNA end lines up better with TRBJ2-7; the J call may be wrong. CDR1 and CDR2 from the germline V gene are LNHDA and SQIVND (reference sequence). The CDR3 length is 15 residues.

The chain couples TRBV7-8 to TRBJ2-6; D remains unclear. Deletions cut 3 bases from V and 0 bases from J, with 0 bases between. This CDR3 is 13 amino acids long. Germline V gene data show CDR1 as SGHVS and CDR2 as FQNEAQ. For the CDR3, the DNA is TGTGCCAGCAGCTTCTCTGGGGCCAACGTCCTGACTTTC. Its protein product is CASSFSGANVLTF.

The CDR3: CASSADGTMGNEQFF. As DNA, the CDR3 is TGCGCCAGCAGCGCTGACGGAACTATGGGCAATGAGCAGTTCTTC. The chain links TRBV5-1 to TRBJ2-1, with no clear D. The CDR3 is 15 residues long. Trimming shortened V by 4 bases and J by 6 bases, and 17 bases separated the two germline ends. Per the germline V gene, CDR1 is SGHRS and CDR2 is YFSETQ.

The chain employs TRBV7-9 and TRBJ2-5; TRBD2 aligns across 9 bases. The CDR3 sequence is 16 residues long. V lost 3 bases, J lost 1 base, and 6 bases stayed unmatched. Germline-derived CDR1 and CDR2 are SEHNR and FQNEAQ (reference sequence). The CDR3 nucleotides are TGTGCCAGCAGCTTTAAGCGGGAGGCCATCCAAGAGACCCAGTACTTC. This codes for CASSFKREAIQETQYF.

The rearrangement links TRBV27 to TRBJ2-3, with a tentative D call TRBD1 (6 bases). Trimming cost V 7 bases and J 2 bases, with 16 bases left between them. This CDR3 contains 15 residues. CDR1 and CDR2 from the germline V gene are MNHEY and SMNVEV (reference sequence). CDR3 protein: CASIQGPSLTDTQYF. In nucleotides, the CDR3 is TGTGCCAGCATCCAGGGGCCCTCCCTCACAGATACGCAGTATTTT.

By proportion, this clone is medium-sized. The V call is TRBV12-5, the J call TRBJ2-1, with D maybe TRBD2 (7 bases). Germline V lookup: CDR1 LGHNT, CDR2 FRNRAP. CDR3 length equals 16 residues. Trimming left V 5 bases short and J 0 bases short, with 14 bases between. CDR3 DNA sequence: TGTGCTAGTGGTCCAGAGGGGGGGAGCTCCTACAATGAGCAGTTCTTC. It yields the protein CASGPEGGSSYNEQFF.

This clone has more than one count but fewer than ten. The chain carries TRBV7-9 and TRBJ1-1, with 10 bases lining up with TRBD1. The junction had 5 bases not matched to a gene; V was cut back by 5 bases and J by 5 bases. The CDR3 has 14 residues. Germline V gene data show CDR1 as SEHNR and CDR2 as FQNEAQ (reference sequence). In nucleotides, the CDR3 is TGTGCCAGCAGCCCCGGGACAGGGGTTACTGAAGCTTTCTTT. The encoded protein is CASSPGTGVTEAFF.

The rearrangement joins TRBV10-3 to TRBJ2-7; 7 nucleotides match TRBD1. Germline lookup yields CDR1 ENHRY and CDR2 SYGVKD. V lost 3 bases and J lost 1; bases outside the gene matches: 6. This CDR3 is built from 15 residues. The CDR3 spells CAISDWDRGSYEQYF. The CDR3 DNA follows: TGTGCCATCAGTGATTGGGACAGAGGTTCCTACGAGCAGTACTTC.

CDR3 amino acids: CASSPTASSYNEQFF. The CDR3 DNA reads TGTGCCAGCAGCCCGACAGCGAGCTCCTACAATGAGCAGTTCTTC. This rearrangement joins TRBV7-9 to TRBJ2-1, with a possible D match to TRBD1 (5 bases). This CDR3 comprises 15 residues. The V gene's germline CDR1 is SEHNR and CDR2 FQNEAQ (reference sequence). Between the trimmed V and J ends, which lost 5 bases and 0 bases, there was a span of 11 bases.

This clone came up a few times. The chain carries TRBV30 and TRBJ1-2; the match to TRBD1 covers 8 bases. V was clipped by 3 bases and J by 7 bases; unmatched bases: 4. Germline-derived CDR1 and CDR2 are GTSNPN and SVGIG (reference sequence). The CDR3 sequence is 12 residues long. The CDR3 nucleotides read TGTGCCTGGAGGGACAGGGTTCGTGGCTACACCTTC. It is translated as CAWRDRVRGYTF.

This clone has just a few counts. The V and J genes are TRBV7-6 and TRBJ2-1; D is possibly TRBD2 (6 bases). The CDR3 runs to 15 residues. Deletions cut 5 bases from V and 9 bases from J, with 20 bases between. Germline CDR1 SGHVS, CDR2 FNYEAQ. The CDR3 here is CASSPGLRDLSEQFF. DNA of the CDR3: TGTGCCAGCAGCCCGGGACTTCGCGACTTGAGTGAGCAGTTCTTC. The whole variable domain, remainder taken from reference TRBV7-6 and TRBJ2-1, is GAGVSQSPRYKVTKRGQDVALRCDPISGHVSLYWYRQALGQGPEFLTYFNYEAQQDKSGLPNDRFSAERPEGSISTLTIQRTEQRDSAMYRCASSPGLRDLSEQFFGPGTRLTVL.

The chain couples TRBV27 to TRBJ1-5; D remains unclear. Trimming pared 0 bases from V and 4 bases from J, leaving 4 bases between. The CDR3 sequence is 13 residues long. Germline lookup yields CDR1 MNHEY and CDR2 SMNVEV (reference sequence). The CDR3 spells CASSLSVNQPQHF. DNA of the CDR3: TGTGCCAGCAGTTTATCTGTAAATCAGCCCCAGCATTTT.

The chain employs TRBV11-2 and TRBJ2-7; 13 bases agree with TRBD2. From germline, CDR1 is SGHAT and CDR2 FQNNGV. The CDR3 has 18 amino acids. After removal of 1 base from V and 3 bases from J, the junction contained 9 bases not matched to a gene. The CDR3 reads CASSLAYLGTSGDYEQYF. The CDR3, as DNA: TGTGCCAGCAGCTTAGCCTACCTCGGGACTAGCGGGGACTACGAGCAGTACTTC.